A selection of T cell receptor beta chains follows, all from one sample in a study of T cell changes during pregnancy in multiple sclerosis. TCRdb's copy holds only in-frame clones and misses some; the assay was immunoSEQ multiplex PCR. Of some 46,000 clones in the sample, around 92% were seen once. The sample comprised peripheral blood. These receptors originate from a female donor with multiple sclerosis, enrolled in a pregnancy study. CDR3s include the opening cysteine and the closing phenylalanine or tryptophan. Fields, in order: J gene, clone size, V gene, D gene, CDR3 protein, CDR3 DNA. D genes are given only for firm matches. Clone sizes are given selectively: once, few, many, or a class where the clone is expanded.

TRBJ1-1,few,TRBV18,-,CASSPGGYVEAFF,TGTGCCAGCTCACCAGGGGGGTACGTTGAAGCTTTCTTT
TRBJ1-5,-,TRBV6-1,-,CASSSGTDQPQHF,TGTGCCAGCAGCTCGGGGACGGATCAGCCCCAGCATTTT
TRBJ2-7,once,TRBV6-1,-,CASSEWGFYEQYF,TGTGCCAGCAGTGAGTGGGGGTTCTACGAGCAGTACTTC
TRBJ2-5,-,TRBV7-7,-,CASSLMSGTGETQYF,TGTGCCAGCAGCTTGATGAGTGGAACTGGAGAGACCCAGTACTTC
TRBJ1-1,-,TRBV29-1,-,CSVEGRLNTEAFF,TGCAGCGTTGAGGGCAGATTAAACACTGAAGCTTTCTTT
TRBJ2-7,-,TRBV6-1,-,CASSEAVFYEQYF,TGTGCCAGCAGTGAAGCGGTTTTCTACGAGCAGTACTTC
TRBJ2-5,-,TRBV7-9,TRBD1,CASSLTGGSRETQYF,TGTGCCAGCAGCTTAACAGGGGGCTCAAGGGAGACCCAGTACTTC
TRBJ2-5,-,TRBV11-2,-,CASSKTGGAGQETQYF,TGTGCCAGCAGCAAAACGGGGGGCGCAGGACAAGAGACCCAGTACTTC
TRBJ1-1,-,TRBV5-4,TRBD1,CASSPGTGAEAFF,TGTGCCAGCAGCCCCGGGACAGGGGCTGAAGCTTTCTTT
TRBJ2-4,once,TRBV30,TRBD2,CACSGGASSSYIQYF,TGTGCCTGTTCGGGAGGGGCGAGTAGTTCTTACATTCAGTACTTC
TRBJ1-2,-,TRBV29-1,-,CSVEVVRGMDGYTF,TGCAGCGTTGAAGTTGTTCGAGGGATGGATGGCTACACCTTC
TRBJ2-1,-,TRBV6-1,-,CASSWAGNEQFF,TGTGCCAGCAGTTGGGCGGGTAATGAGCAGTTCTTC
TRBJ2-3,-,TRBV4-2,-,CASDSGAASTDTQYF,TGTGCCAGCGACTCCGGTGCGGCGAGCACAGATACGCAGTATTTT
TRBJ2-7,-,TRBV2,-,CASRRDSSSYEQYF,TGTGCCAGCAGGAGGGATTCCAGCTCCTACGAGCAGTACTTC
TRBJ2-5,-,TRBV5-6,-,CASSGTGIQETQYF,TGTGCCAGCAGCGGTACAGGAATCCAAGAGACCCAGTACTTC
TRBJ2-7,-,TRBV13,-,CASRGGSYEQYF,TGTGCCAGCAGGGGAGGATCCTACGAGCAGTACTTC
TRBJ1-4,once,TRBV7-9,-,CASSPGGYEKLFF,TGTGCCAGCAGCCCCGGGGGTTACGAAAAACTGTTTTTT
TRBJ2-2,-,TRBV7-9,TRBD1,CASSLTGGYVGELFF,TGTGCCAGCAGCTTGACAGGGGGATATGTCGGGGAGCTGTTTTTT
TRBJ2-7,-,TRBV4-1,-,CASSQGGGLLYEQYF,TGCGCCAGCAGCCAAGGTGGTGGGCTTCTATACGAGCAGTACTTC